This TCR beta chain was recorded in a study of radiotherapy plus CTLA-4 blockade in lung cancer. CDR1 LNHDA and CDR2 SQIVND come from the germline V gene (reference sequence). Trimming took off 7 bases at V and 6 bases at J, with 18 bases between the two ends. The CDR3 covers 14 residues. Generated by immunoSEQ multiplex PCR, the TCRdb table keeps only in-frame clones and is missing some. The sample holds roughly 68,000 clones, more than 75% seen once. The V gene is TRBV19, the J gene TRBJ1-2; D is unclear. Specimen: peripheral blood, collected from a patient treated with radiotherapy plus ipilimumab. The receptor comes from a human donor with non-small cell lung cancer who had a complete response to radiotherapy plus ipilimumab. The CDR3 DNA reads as TGTGCCAGTACTCCCCTGTGGGTGCGAGATGGCTACACCTTC. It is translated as CASTPLWVRDGYTF.